The rows below give T cell receptor beta chains drawn from one sample of a study of beta chain features in type 1 diabetes. Sequenced by immunoSEQ multiplex PCR; TCRdb stores in-frame clones only, minus some. The table includes approximately 150,000 clones, over 7.5% detected once. The sequenced sample was central memory CD4+ T cells from blood. The receptors derive from a woman between 18 and 29 years old in good health. CDR3s include the opening cysteine and the closing phenylalanine or tryptophan. The order of the fields is J gene, V gene, clone size, D gene, CDR3 DNA, CDR3 protein. D genes are given only for firm matches. Rows give clone size only sometimes, using once, few, many, or a class for an expanded clone.

TRBJ2-7 | TRBV18 | few | . | TGTGCCAGCTCACCAGCGGAGGTCTACGAGCAGTACTTC | CASSPAEVYEQYF
TRBJ2-1 | TRBV7-2 | . | . | TGTGCCAGCAGCCCGAGGAGGGACAATGAGCAGTTCTTC | CASSPRRDNEQFF
TRBJ1-1 | TRBV11-3 | few | . | TGTGCCAGCAGTATCGGACAGAACACTGAAGCTTTCTTT | CASSIGQNTEAFF
TRBJ2-1 | TRBV5-1 | few | . | TGCGCCAGCAGCTTGGAACAGTACGACGAGCAGTTCTTC | CASSLEQYDEQFF
TRBJ1-2 | TRBV20-1 | . | . | TGCAGTGCTAGAGTAGCGTCTGGCTACACCTTC | CSARVASGYTF
TRBJ2-4 | TRBV7-3 | . | TRBD2 | TGTGCCAGCAGCACTCCATCTAGCGGGGGGATAGCCAAAAACATTCAGTACTTC | CASSTPSSGGIAKNIQYF
TRBJ2-7 | TRBV5-1 | few | . | TGCGCCAGCAGCCCCCGGGACTCTGCCTACGAGCAGTACTTC | CASSPRDSAYEQYF
TRBJ1-2 | TRBV7-2 | . | TRBD1 | TGTGCCAGCAGTCGCGGGACAGGGTATGGCTACACCTTC | CASSRGTGYGYTF
TRBJ1-5 | TRBV21-1 | few | . | TGTGCCAGCAAAGAGGGTCTCGGGGGGGGGAATCAGCCCCAGCATTTT | CASKEGLGGGNQPQHF
TRBJ2-7 | TRBV6-5 | . | . | TGTGCCAGCAGTATAGACCCCGCGGGCTACGAGCAGTACTTC | CASSIDPAGYEQYF
TRBJ2-5 | TRBV7-2 | . | . | TGTGCCAGCAGCTTGGTGAGGGGGTTGGGAGAGACCCAGTACTTC | CASSLVRGLGETQYF
TRBJ2-6 | TRBV4-2 | few | . | TGTGCCAGCAGCCAACGGTTACAGCTCTCTGGGGCCAACGTCCTGACTTTC | CASSQRLQLSGANVLTF
TRBJ1-1 | TRBV10-3 | . | TRBD1 | TGTGCCATCAGTGAGTACAGGGGGCAGGACGTTTTCTTT | CAISEYRGQDVFF
TRBJ2-3 | TRBV5-1 | . | . | TGCGCCAGCAGCTTGGGAGGGAGCACAGATACGCAGTATTTT | CASSLGGSTDTQYF
TRBJ1-4 | TRBV30 | . | TRBD1 | TGTGCCTGGAGTCGAGGGGACAGGGGCGGAAAACTGTTTTTT | CAWSRGDRGGKLFF
TRBJ2-3 | TRBV29-1 | . | TRBD2 | TGCAGCGTTGTTAGAACGGAGCGGGAGATCTCTCAGGATACGCAGTATTTT | CSVVRTEREISQDTQYF
TRBJ1-4 | TRBV5-1 | few | . | TGCGCCAGCAGCTTGGGGGGAGTGAATGAAAAACTGTTTTTT | CASSLGGVNEKLFF
TRBJ2-2 | TRBV4-2 | . | . | TGTGCCAGCAGCCAAGATCCTCTGACAGCGAACACCGGGGAGCTGTTTTTT | CASSQDPLTANTGELFF
TRBJ1-1 | TRBV7-9 | few | . | TGTGCCAGCAGAGACCAGGGAGGGACTGAAGCTTTCTTT | CASRDQGGTEAFF
TRBJ2-1 | TRBV7-2 | few | . | TGTGCCAGCACCGCTTATAGGAGGAGGGGCAATGAGCAGTTCTTC | CASTAYRRRGNEQFF
TRBJ2-1 | TRBV11-2 | few | TRBD2 | TGTGCCAGCAGCCAGGGACTAGTCGGCAATGAGCAGTTCTTC | CASSQGLVGNEQFF
TRBJ1-1 | TRBV19 | . | . | TGTGCCAGTAGCAGGGGACAGAACACTGAAGCTTTCTTT | CASSRGQNTEAFF
TRBJ2-1 | TRBV19 | . | . | TGTGCCAGTACCGCAGGGGGGACTCCAGTTAATGAGCAGTTCTTC | CASTAGGTPVNEQFF
TRBJ2-5 | TRBV5-1 | few | . | TGCGCCAGCAGCCCTACGGACGCGGGTCCGGGGGCCCAGTACTTC | CASSPTDAGPGAQYF
TRBJ2-3 | TRBV2 | . | . | TGTGCCAGCAGTGAAGGGACAGCTGAAGATACGCAGTATTTT | CASSEGTAEDTQYF
TRBJ2-1 | TRBV5-1 | . | TRBD2 | TGCGCCAGCAGCCCCCGAGCGGGAGATAGAAATGAGCAGTTCTTC | CASSPRAGDRNEQFF
TRBJ2-2 | TRBV6-1 | few | TRBD2 | TGTGCCACGCTGGGAGGGCGCGGCACCGGGGAGCTGTTTTTT | CATLGGRGTGELFF
TRBJ1-1 | TRBV18 | few | . | TGTGCCAGCACCAGGGCGGCACTGAACACTGAAGCTTTCTTT | CASTRAALNTEAFF
TRBJ2-7 | TRBV5-4 | . | TRBD1 | TGTGCCAGCAGAGCTGACAGGGCCTCTCCCTACGAGCAGTACTTC | CASRADRASPYEQYF
TRBJ1-2 | TRBV5-1 | few | . | TGCGCCAGCAGCCTCTCGACCGGGTTGGGCTATGGCTACACCTTC | CASSLSTGLGYGYTF